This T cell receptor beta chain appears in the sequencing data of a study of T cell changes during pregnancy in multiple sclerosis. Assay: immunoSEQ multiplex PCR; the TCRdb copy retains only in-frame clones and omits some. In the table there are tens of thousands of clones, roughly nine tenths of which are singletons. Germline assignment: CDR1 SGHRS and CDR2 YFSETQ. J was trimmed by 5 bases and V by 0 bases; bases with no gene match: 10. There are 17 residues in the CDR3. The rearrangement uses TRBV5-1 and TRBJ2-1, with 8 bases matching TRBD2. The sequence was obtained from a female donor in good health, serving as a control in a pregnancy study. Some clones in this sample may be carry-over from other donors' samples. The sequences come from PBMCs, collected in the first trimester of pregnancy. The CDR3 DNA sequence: TGCGCCAGCAGCTTGGACGGGTCCGGGGGGGCGGACAATGAGCAGTTCTTC. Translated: CASSLDGSGGADNEQFF.